This entry lists 20 T cell receptor beta chains sequenced from one sample in a study of cytomegalovirus exposure and HLA in healthy donors. It was with 60 Vbeta and 13 Jbeta primers that the PCR ran. Repertoires were generated with immunoSEQ multiplex PCR, while TCRdb's copy carries only in-frame clones and drops some. The sample has 180,000 or so clones, about 79% seen once; the top ten hold less than 2.5%. The sequencing sample was made of PBMCs. The source is a woman aged 50 to 60 in good health and CMV-seronegative.

The chain recombines TRBV27 with TRBJ2-1; D unclear. Trimming shortened V by 2 bases and J by 5 bases, and 7 bases separated the two germline ends. The CDR3 totals 13 residues. Germline V CDR1 and CDR2: MNHEY, SMNVEV (reference sequence). CDR3 DNA sequence: TGTGCCAGCAGTTTAGGGCAAAACAATGAGCAGTTCTTC. This translates into CASSLGQNNEQFF.

The chain carries TRBV23-1 and TRBJ2-7, with 10 bases matching TRBD1. TRBV23-1 counts as an open reading frame of uncertain function. The CDR3 runs 22 residues. Trimming at V came to 2 bases and at J to 0 bases, leaving 22 bases not matched to a gene. CDR3 in amino acids: CASSQVKANADAGQGRSYEQYF. The CDR3, as DNA: TGCGCCAGCAGTCAAGTCAAGGCCAACGCCGACGCGGGACAGGGGCGCTCCTACGAGCAGTACTTC.

This clone turned up a few times. The chain links TRBV7-2 to TRBJ1-1; D is possibly TRBD1 (6 bases). The CDR3 is made up of 16 amino acids. Trimming pared 0 bases from V and 4 bases from J, leaving 15 bases between. Germline CDR1 reads SGHTA; CDR2 reads FQGNSA. The CDR3 region is CASSLAPGGGGTEAFF. The CDR3, as DNA: TGTGCCAGCAGCTTAGCCCCGGGAGGGGGTGGCACTGAAGCTTTCTTT.

The J gene is TRBJ2-2, the V gene TRBV9; possibly TRBD2 for D (6 bases). From germline, CDR1 is SGDLS and CDR2 YYNGEE. This CDR3 contains 15 residues. V lost 3 bases and J 6 bases, leaving 15 bases between the germline ends. In DNA, the CDR3 is TGTGCCAGCAGCGCCGGGACTCCGGTGGCCGGGGAGCTGTTTTTT. The encoded protein is CASSAGTPVAGELFF.

The chain uses TRBV30 and TRBJ2-1, with a tentative D call TRBD2 (5 bases). This CDR3 is built from 11 residues. V lost 6 bases, J lost 6 bases, and 9 bases lay in between. The germline CDR1 and CDR2 sequences are GTSNPN and SVGIG (reference sequence). The CDR3 DNA reads TGTGCCTGCTCTCGGGGCAATGAGCAGTTCTTC. Protein product: CACSRGNEQFF.

This clone was found once. V is TRBV5-1 and J is TRBJ1-2, with D unclear. Germline CDR1 reads SGHRS; CDR2 reads YFSETQ. This CDR3 has 15 amino acids. Trimming pared 0 bases from V and 4 bases from J, leaving 13 bases between. CDR3 residues: CASSLAPSESYGYTF. CDR3 bases: TGCGCCAGCAGCTTGGCCCCCTCGGAGTCCTATGGCTACACCTTC. The whole variable domain, filled in from reference TRBV5-1 and TRBJ1-2, reads KAGVTQTPRYLIKTRGQQVTLSCSPISGHRSVSWYQQTPGQGLQFLFEYFSETQRNKGNFPGRFSGRQFSNSRSEMNVSTLELGDSALYLCASSLAPSESYGYTFGSGTRLTVV.

The V call is TRBV9, the J call TRBJ1-1; D perhaps matches TRBD1 (5 bases). The CDR3 totals 13 residues. Deletions cut 5 bases from V and 4 bases from J, with 12 bases between. Germline lookup yields CDR1 SGDLS and CDR2 YYNGEE. The DNA for the CDR3 is TGTGCCAGCAGTGACTGGGGGGGCACTGAAGCTTTCTTT. This sequence encodes CASSDWGGTEAFF. The variable domain in full, completed from reference TRBV9 and TRBJ1-1, reads DSGVTQTPKHLITATGQRVTLRCSPRSGDLSVYWYQQSLDQGLQFLIQYYNGEERAKGNILERFSAQQFPDLHSELNLSSLELGDSALYFCASSDWGGTEAFFGQGTRLTVV.

This clone was seen a few times. The chain carries TRBV5-3 and TRBJ1-2, with D perhaps TRBD1 (5 bases). TRBV5-3 is annotated as an ORF whose role is uncertain. The V and J ends lost 2 bases and 8 bases respectively, with 25 bases between them. CDR3 length equals 17 residues. CDR3 DNA sequence: TGTGCCAGAAGCTTTTCGACAGATATTAACAAACGTTGCGGCTACACCTTC. Its translation: CARSFSTDINKRCGYTF.

V is TRBV14 and J is TRBJ2-2, with D possibly being TRBD1 (5 bases). The CDR3 has 15 amino acids. The germline CDR1 and CDR2 sequences are SGHDN and FVKESK. Trimming took off 1 base at V and 4 bases at J, with 10 bases between the two ends. The CDR3 sequence is CASSQAPGSTGELFF. In nucleotides, the CDR3 is TGTGCCAGCAGCCAAGCCCCAGGGTCCACCGGGGAGCTGTTTTTT. Full variable domain (remainder filled in from reference TRBV14 and TRBJ2-2): EAGVTQFPSHSVIEKGQTVTLRCDPISGHDNLYWYRRVMGKEIKFLLHFVKESKQDESGMPNNRFLAERTGGTYSTLKVQPAELEDSGVYFCASSQAPGSTGELFFGEGSRLTVL.

In its sample, this clone was seen once. CDR3 DNA sequence: TGTGCCAGCAGCTTCAGGGGGTCTAATGAAAAACTGTTTTTT. Its protein is CASSFRGSNEKLFF. The chain has TRBV7-2 and TRBJ1-4, with TRBD1 matching 7 bases. Germline loops: CDR1 SGHTA, CDR2 FQGNSA. This CDR3 has 14 amino acids. The trim removed 3 bases at V and 3 bases at J, leaving 1 base unmatched.

The rearrangement uses TRBV30 and TRBJ2-5, with TRBD1 identical over 7 bases. Losses at the gene ends were 3 bases for V and 5 bases for J; bases not matched to a gene: 6. The CDR3 extends over 13 amino acids. CDR1 is GTSNPN and CDR2 is SVGIG in the germline V gene (reference sequence). In nucleotides, the CDR3 is TGTGCCTGGAGGGAGACAGGGCGGGAGACCCAGTACTTC. Residues: CAWRETGRETQYF.

The chain links TRBV5-1 to TRBJ2-3, with 13 bases fitting TRBD2. The CDR3 has 19 amino acids. Germline V gives CDR1 SGHRS, CDR2 YFSETQ. The V segment lost 3 bases and the J segment 0 bases; nucleotides outside the gene matches: 10. The CDR3 region is CASSSIPGLAGTSTDTQYF. CDR3 nucleotide sequence: TGCGCCAGCAGCTCTATCCCGGGACTAGCGGGGACTAGCACAGATACGCAGTATTTT.

V is TRBV6-5 and J is TRBJ1-1, with 7 positions matching TRBD1. The length of the CDR3 is 15 residues. The germline V gene has CDR1 MNHEY and CDR2 SVGAGI. The V and J ends lost 2 bases and 1 base, in that order; junction bases with no gene match: 4. CDR3 protein: CASSYEGASNTEAFF. CDR3 nucleotide sequence: TGTGCCAGCAGTTACGAGGGGGCCTCGAACACTGAAGCTTTCTTT.

The gene calls are TRBV2 and TRBJ1-4, with 10 bases identical to TRBD1. Germline CDR1 reads SNHLY; CDR2 reads FYNNEI. The CDR3 is 14 residues long. The J segment lost 7 bases and the V segment lost 6 bases, leaving 5 bases of the junction unmatched. The CDR3 sequence is CASRRQGALEKLFF. The CDR3 bases are TGTGCCAGCAGACGACAGGGGGCGCTTGAAAAACTGTTTTTT.

The chain joins TRBV5-8 to TRBJ2-7; TRBD2 matches at 7 bases. Germline loops: CDR1 SGHTS, CDR2 YDEGEE. Trimming removed 7 bases from V and 5 bases from J; junction bases left unmatched: 15. The CDR3 runs 15 residues. The CDR3 DNA reads as TGTGCCAGCCTTCGCTCGGGAGGCCAGACCCACGAGCAGTACTTC. Residues: CASLRSGGQTHEQYF. Together with reference TRBV5-8 and TRBJ2-7, the CDR3 gives the full variable domain: EAGVTQSPTHLIKTRGQQATLRCSPISGHTSVYWYQQALGLGLQFLLWYDEGEERNRGNFPPRFSGRQFPNYSSELNVNALELEDSALYLCASLRSGGQTHEQYFGPGTRLTVT.

The chain carries TRBV28 and TRBJ2-5; the D gene is possibly TRBD2 (5 bases). V dropped 6 bases and J dropped 2 bases, with 16 bases sitting between them. The CDR3 loop spans 15 amino acids. Germline CDR1 MDHEN, CDR2 SYDVKM. CDR3 protein: CASRSGSEEQETQYF. CDR3 bases: TGTGCCAGCAGGTCTGGGAGCGAGGAGCAAGAGACCCAGTACTTC.

V gene TRBV11-3 combines with J gene TRBJ2-2; 9 bases are a match to TRBD2. This CDR3 contains 15 residues. The V gene's germline CDR1 is SGHNT and CDR2 YENEEA. V lost 5 bases to trimming and J lost 7 bases; unmatched junction nucleotides: 8. The CDR3 region is CASSQSGLANGELFF. The DNA for the CDR3 is TGTGCCAGCAGCCAATCGGGACTAGCAAACGGGGAGCTGTTTTTT.

This clone was counted a few times. The chain is built from TRBV7-9 and TRBJ2-7, with 7 bases lining up with TRBD2. This CDR3 contains 15 residues. Trimming removed 2 bases from V and 2 bases from J; junction bases left unmatched: 6. CDR1 SEHNR and CDR2 FQNEAQ come from the germline V gene (reference sequence). The CDR3 sequence is CASSLLGGSAYEQYF. The CDR3 nucleotides read TGTGCCAGCAGCTTATTGGGAGGGTCCGCCTACGAGCAGTACTTC.

This chain uses TRBV18 with TRBJ2-7; 8 nucleotides align to TRBD2. The CDR3 totals 16 residues. V lost 6 bases and J lost 2; bases outside the gene matches: 12. Germline CDR1 and CDR2: KGHSH and LQKENI. Here the CDR3 DNA reads TGTGCCAGCTCCGGGAACGCGGGAGGTTTACCCTACGAGCAGTACTTC. Amino acid sequence: CASSGNAGGLPYEQYF.

The chain carries TRBV9 and TRBJ1-5; 7 bases map to TRBD1. The CDR3 contains 15 residues. The trim removed 4 bases at V and 0 bases at J, leaving 4 bases unmatched. Germline CDR1 is SGDLS and CDR2 is YYNGEE. The CDR3 loop reads CASSPGTDSNQPQHF. CDR3 nucleotides: TGTGCCAGCAGCCCAGGGACAGATAGCAATCAGCCCCAGCATTTT.